The 19 T cell receptor beta chains in this list originate from one sample, sequenced in a study of cytomegalovirus exposure and HLA in healthy donors. Primers included in the PCR were 60 Vbeta and 13 Jbeta primers. TCRdb's copy holds only in-frame clones and misses some; the assay was immunoSEQ multiplex PCR. The table lists under 120,000 clones, roughly 70% of them singletons. What was sequenced was PBMCs. These receptors all stem from a man between 35 and 55 years old in good health and CMV-seropositive.

J is TRBJ1-5 and V is TRBV5-1; TRBD1 is a possible D gene (6 bases). Germline V gene lookup returns CDR1 SGHRS and CDR2 YFSETQ. This CDR3 has 15 amino acids. The V and J ends lost 1 base and 7 bases respectively, with 15 bases between them. The CDR3 loop is CASSLTGQDLQPQHF. For the CDR3, the DNA is TGCGCCAGCAGCTTGACGGGACAAGACCTCCAGCCCCAGCATTTT.

This chain connects TRBV6-1 to TRBJ2-5; D may be TRBD2 (6 bases). CDR1 MNHNS and CDR2 SASEGT come from the germline V gene. This CDR3 region has 15 residues. V dropped 5 bases and J dropped 4 bases, with 17 bases sitting between them. The chain's CDR3 is CASSTFQGEAETQYF. CDR3 coding DNA: TGTGCCAGCAGTACCTTCCAAGGGGAGGCAGAGACCCAGTACTTC.

This chain joins TRBV4-2 and TRBJ2-2; 10 bases align to TRBD1. With V trimmed by 0 bases and J by 8 bases, 9 bases remained unmatched. Per germline, CDR1 LGHNA and CDR2 YNFKEQ. This CDR3 has 17 amino acids. In DNA form, the CDR3 reads TGTGCCAGCAGCCAAGACGGTGGGGACAGGGGTAGGGGGGAGCTGTTTTTT. Protein product: CASSQDGGDRGRGELFF.

The chain is built from TRBV30 and TRBJ2-1, with TRBD2 as a possible D gene (5 bases). The V gene lost 2 bases and the J gene lost 10 bases, with 9 bases spanning the gap. The germline V gene encodes CDR1 GTSNPN and CDR2 SVGIG (reference sequence). This CDR3 is 11 amino acids long. The CDR3 reads CAWSTASEQFF. The CDR3 DNA is TGTGCCTGGAGTACGGCTAGCGAGCAGTTCTTC.

The chain combines TRBV6-5 with TRBJ1-2, with 8 bases matching TRBD1. Trimming took 5 bases from V and 4 from J; bases not matched to a gene: 6. The CDR3 totals 14 residues. Germline values: CDR1 MNHEY, CDR2 SVGAGI. In nucleotides, the CDR3 is TGTGCCAGCAGTGGACAGGGTATAGGCTATGGCTACACCTTC. It translates to CASSGQGIGYGYTF.

The chain recombines TRBV2 with TRBJ1-4, with 8 nucleotides matching TRBD1. J was trimmed by 6 bases and V by 8 bases; bases with no gene match: 8. Germline-derived CDR1 and CDR2 are SNHLY and FYNNEI. The CDR3 totals 14 residues. The CDR3 is CASSGDRSYEKLFF. CDR3 in DNA: TGTGCCAGCTCGGGGGACAGGTCTTATGAAAAACTGTTTTTT.

The chain has TRBV6-4 and TRBJ1-1; D is unclear. CDR3 length equals 13 residues. CDR1 is MRHNA and CDR2 is SNTAGT in the germline V gene. Between the trimmed V and J ends, which lost 4 bases and 0 bases, there was a span of 6 bases. The CDR3 reads CASSGLMNTEAFF. DNA for the CDR3: TGTGCCAGCAGTGGACTGATGAACACTGAAGCTTTCTTT.

This clone was observed once. The chain carries TRBV30 and TRBJ2-2, with D possibly matching TRBD2 (5 bases). Deletions cut 2 bases from V and 6 bases from J, with 19 bases between. The CDR3 runs to 16 residues. The germline V gene encodes CDR1 GTSNPN and CDR2 SVGIG (reference sequence). In nucleotides, the CDR3 is TGTGCCTGGAGTATAAGCGGCTCCTTTGGGTCCGGGGAGCTGTTTTTT. Translation: CAWSISGSFGSGELFF. Together with reference TRBV30 and TRBJ2-2, the CDR3 gives the full variable domain: SQTIHQWPATLVQPVGSPLSLECTVEGTSNPNLYWYRQAAGRGLQLLFYSVGIGQISSEVPQNLSASRPQDRQFILSSKKLLLSDSGFYLCAWSISGSFGSGELFFGEGSRLTVL.

This chain joins TRBV28 and TRBJ2-5; TRBD2 matches 11 bases. The germline gives CDR1 MDHEN, CDR2 SYDVKM. The V segment lost 8 bases and the J segment 5 bases; nucleotides outside the gene matches: 10. The CDR3 totals 15 residues. The CDR3 here is CASALAGGPWETQYF. CDR3 sequence (DNA): TGTGCCAGCGCATTAGCGGGAGGGCCTTGGGAGACCCAGTACTTC.

This clone came up once. The rearrangement joins TRBV15 to TRBJ2-5, with 9 nucleotides matching TRBD1. Germline V lookup: CDR1 LNHNV, CDR2 YYDKDF (reference sequence). The CDR3 spans 14 residues. The ends lost 4 bases at V and 2 bases at J; junction bases unmatched: 2. CDR3 amino acids: CATSMDRGQETQYF. CDR3 nucleotides: TGTGCCACCAGCATGGACAGGGGACAAGAGACCCAGTACTTC.

The V call is TRBV5-1, the J call TRBJ1-2; 10 bases match TRBD1. The germline V gene encodes CDR1 SGHRS and CDR2 YFSETQ. The CDR3 covers 15 residues. V shed 4 bases, J shed 3 bases, and the junction held 6 bases outside the gene matches. The CDR3 DNA reads TGCGCCAGCAGCCCGGATGGACAGGGGGACTATGGCTACACCTTC. Translating it yields CASSPDGQGDYGYTF. Based on the CDR3 plus reference TRBV5-1 and TRBJ1-2, the full variable domain is KAGVTQTPRYLIKTRGQQVTLSCSPISGHRSVSWYQQTPGQGLQFLFEYFSETQRNKGNFPGRFSGRQFSNSRSEMNVSTLELGDSALYLCASSPDGQGDYGYTFGSGTRLTVV.

This clone was seen a few times. V and J are TRBV5-8 and TRBJ2-7, with D possibly matching TRBD2 (5 bases). CDR3 length equals 15 residues. The V end lost 4 bases, the J end lost 1 base, and 15 bases lay between the germline ends. CDR1 is SGHTS and CDR2 is YDEGEE in the germline V gene. The DNA for the CDR3 is TGTGCCAGCAGCCCCCGGGAATCGGGGTCCTACGAGCAGTACGTC. This codes for CASSPRESGSYEQYV.

This chain joins TRBV7-2 and TRBJ2-7, with 10 bases lining up with TRBD1. This CDR3 comprises 15 residues. J lost 3 bases, V lost 5 bases, and 7 bases had no gene match. Germline V gene data show CDR1 as SGHTA and CDR2 as FQGNSA. The CDR3 DNA follows: TGTGCCAGCAGCCTAACCGGGACAGGGGACTACGAGCAGTACTTC. Translation gives CASSLTGTGDYEQYF.

This rearrangement joins TRBV18 to TRBJ2-1; D possibly corresponds to TRBD1 (5 bases). The CDR3 extends over 17 amino acids. CDR1 is KGHSH, CDR2 LQKENI, per germline. V dropped 0 bases and J dropped 2 bases, with 14 bases sitting between them. This CDR3 reads CASSPPLRQKTYNEQFF. The CDR3 nucleotides are TGTGCCAGCTCACCACCGTTACGACAGAAAACCTACAATGAGCAGTTCTTC. The complete variable domain, with remaining parts taken from reference TRBV18 and TRBJ2-1, reads NAGVMQNPRHLVRRRGQEARLRCSPMKGHSHVYWYRQLPEEGLKFMVYLQKENIIDESGMPKERFSAEFPKEGPSILRIQQVVRGDSAAYFCASSPPLRQKTYNEQFFGPGTRLTVL.

The rearrangement links TRBV7-8 to TRBJ2-7; D gene unclear. The CDR3 contains 15 residues. V was cut by 5 bases and J by 2 bases, with 16 bases left in between. CDR1 is SGHVS, CDR2 FQNEAQ, per germline. CDR3 sequence reads: CASSARPGDTYEQYF. The CDR3 region has the DNA TGTGCCAGCAGCGCCCGCCCAGGTGATACCTACGAGCAGTACTTC.

This clone has just a few counts. The chain has TRBV28 and TRBJ2-7; possibly TRBD2 for D (6 bases). Trimming shortened V by 5 bases and J by 6 bases, and 17 bases separated the two germline ends. CDR1 and CDR2 from the germline V gene are MDHEN and SYDVKM. The length of the CDR3 is 14 residues. CDR3 sequence reads: CASSTGQGGGEQYF. The CDR3 DNA is TGTGCCAGCAGTACGGGGCAGGGAGGCGGCGAGCAGTACTTC.

This chain joins TRBV5-1 and TRBJ2-7; TRBD2 might be the D (6 bases). The V end lost 3 bases, the J end lost 3 bases, and 7 bases lay between the germline ends. The CDR3 totals 12 residues. Germline CDR1 reads SGHRS; CDR2 reads YFSETQ. CDR3 coding DNA: TGCGCCAGCAGCTGGGGGGACTACGAGCAGTACTTC. Translating gives CASSWGDYEQYF.

This clone was picked up one time. The genes are TRBV19 and TRBJ1-5, with D possibly TRBD1 on 5 matching bases. The CDR3 is 14 residues long. In germline, CDR1 is LNHDA, CDR2 SQIVND (reference sequence). Trimming cost V 11 bases and J 7 bases, with 21 bases left between them. The CDR3: CASRDRGRRQPQHF. DNA for the CDR3: TGTGCCTCCCGGGACCGAGGGAGGCGACAGCCCCAGCATTTT.

This clone has just a few counts. The V call is TRBV5-1, the J call TRBJ2-1, with TRBD2 matching over 12 bases. The CDR3 sequence is 15 residues long. Per the germline V gene, CDR1 is SGHRS and CDR2 is YFSETQ. V was clipped by 6 bases and J by 6 bases; unmatched bases: 7. For the CDR3, the DNA is TGCGCCAGCATATTAGGGACTAGCGGGTCCAATGAGCAGTTCTTC. Its translation: CASILGTSGSNEQFF. Drawing the rest from reference TRBV5-1 and TRBJ2-1, the complete variable domain is KAGVTQTPRYLIKTRGQQVTLSCSPISGHRSVSWYQQTPGQGLQFLFEYFSETQRNKGNFPGRFSGRQFSNSRSEMNVSTLELGDSALYLCASILGTSGSNEQFFGPGTRLTVL.